The 27 T cell receptor beta chains given below trace back to one sample, sequenced in a study of cytomegalovirus exposure and HLA in healthy donors. With 60 Vbeta and 13 Jbeta primers, the PCR was carried out. TCRdb's table, derived via immunoSEQ multiplex PCR, lists solely in-frame clones and lacks some. This table has roughly 180,000 clones, roughly four fifths appearing once. Sequenced sample: PBMCs. The receptor source for this set is a female donor in good health and CMV-seronegative.

The V and J genes are TRBV4-1 and TRBJ2-7; D is unclear. The germline CDR1 and CDR2 sequences are MGHRA and YSYEKL. CDR3 size: 15 residues. V shed 0 bases and J shed 3 bases, with 12 bases lying between them. CDR3 amino acids: CASSQDAGHGYEQYF. The DNA for the CDR3 is TGCGCCAGCAGCCAAGATGCTGGCCATGGCTACGAGCAGTACTTC.

This clone was seen more than once but under ten times. One end of the junction varies from germline; a read error may be responsible. The chain combines TRBV7-2 with TRBJ2-5; the match to TRBD2 covers 8 bases. The germline CDR1 and CDR2 sequences are SGHTA and FQGNSA. This CDR3 comprises 13 residues. The CDR3 nucleotides read TGTGCCGGCGGGGGGATTCCCCAAGGGACCCAGTACTTC. Its translation is CAGGGIPQGTQYF. Variable domain in full (rest from reference TRBV7-2 and TRBJ2-5): GAGVSQSPSNKVTEKGKDVELRCDPISGHTALYWYRQSLGQGLEFLIYFQGNSAPDKSGLPSDRFSAERTGGSVSTLTIQRTQQEDSAVYLCAGGGIPQGTQYFGPGTRLLVL.

The rearrangement joins TRBV7-2 to TRBJ2-7; 9 nucleotides line up with TRBD2. The CDR3 sequence is 15 residues long. The V segment lost 1 base and the J segment 2 bases; nucleotides outside the gene matches: 3. Germline-derived CDR1 and CDR2 are SGHTA and FQGNSA. As DNA, the CDR3 is TGTGCCAGCAGCTTAGAACGCGGGGGGGCCTACGAGCAGTACTTC. This gives the protein CASSLERGGAYEQYF.

V and J are TRBV5-1 and TRBJ2-2; tentatively, D is TRBD2 (6 bases). The V end lost 0 bases, the J end lost 4 bases, and 10 bases lay between the germline ends. The length of the CDR3 is 15 residues. The germline V gene encodes CDR1 SGHRS and CDR2 YFSETQ. CDR3 bases: TGCGCCAGCAGCTTGGGGAGGGCAGGCACCGGGGAGCTGTTTTTT. This encodes CASSLGRAGTGELFF.

This chain connects TRBV5-1 to TRBJ1-1, with 7 bases lining up with TRBD1. Germline-derived CDR1 and CDR2 are SGHRS and YFSETQ. This CDR3 has 13 amino acids. Trimming cost V 4 bases and J 4 bases; bases outside gene matches: 4. The CDR3 loop reads CASSERTGTEAFF. As DNA, the CDR3 is TGCGCCAGCAGCGAAAGGACAGGCACTGAAGCTTTCTTT.

This clone was picked up a small number of times. V and J are TRBV6-1 and TRBJ1-2; tentative D call: TRBD1 (6 bases). Trimming stripped 5 bases from V and 2 bases from J, with 12 bases between. Germline-derived CDR1 and CDR2 are MNHNS and SASEGT. The CDR3 length is 14 residues. The CDR3 DNA is TGTGCCAGCAGTCTACAGGGCTTCAACTATGGCTACACCTTC. Amino acids: CASSLQGFNYGYTF.

The chain uses TRBV6-5 and TRBJ1-2; D call uncertain. CDR1 MNHEY and CDR2 SVGAGI come from the germline V gene. The ends were cut back, 2 bases at V and 7 bases at J, with 11 bases in the middle. The CDR3 runs 13 residues. The CDR3 loop reads CASSYGGSSGYTF. CDR3 nucleotides: TGTGCCAGCAGTTACGGTGGGAGTAGTGGCTACACCTTC.

The CDR3 bases are TGTGCCAGCAGCAGGGGAGCGGGAGGGTCCAATGAGCAGTTCTTC. Its translation: CASSRGAGGSNEQFF. The J gene is TRBJ2-1, the V gene TRBV13, with 10 bases fitting TRBD2. The CDR3 runs 15 residues. Germline V gives CDR1 PRHDT, CDR2 FYEKMQ (reference sequence). V shed 5 bases and J 6 bases; nucleotides not matched to a gene: 7.

J is TRBJ1-3 and V is TRBV4-3, with D possibly being TRBD1 (6 bases). V dropped 0 bases and J dropped 0 bases, with 15 bases sitting between them. The CDR3 runs to 18 residues. CDR1 is LGHNA, CDR2 YSLEER, per germline. The CDR3 bases are TGCGCCAGCAGCCAAGAGGGACAAGGGAGGGGCTCTGGAAACACCATATATTTT. It codes for CASSQEGQGRGSGNTIYF.

J is TRBJ2-5 and V is TRBV5-1; TRBD2 might be the D (5 bases). CDR3 size: 13 residues. Germline V gives CDR1 SGHRS, CDR2 YFSETQ. Trimming left V 0 bases short and J 2 bases short, with 5 bases between. In DNA, the CDR3 is TGCGCCAGCAGCTTGGGCGGGCAAGAGACCCAGTACTTC. Protein: CASSLGGQETQYF. The full variable domain, completed using reference TRBV5-1 and TRBJ2-5, is KAGVTQTPRYLIKTRGQQVTLSCSPISGHRSVSWYQQTPGQGLQFLFEYFSETQRNKGNFPGRFSGRQFSNSRSEMNVSTLELGDSALYLCASSLGGQETQYFGPGTRLLVL.

This chain joins TRBV10-3 and TRBJ2-3; 7 bases agree with TRBD2. Losses at the gene ends were 3 bases for V and 6 bases for J; bases not matched to a gene: 9. The CDR3 contains 15 residues. CDR1 is ENHRY and CDR2 is SYGVKD in the germline V gene. The CDR3 coding sequence is TGTGCCATCAGTGACCGGGGACTACCCCCTGATACGCAGTATTTT. Translation: CAISDRGLPPDTQYF.

Notes on this clone: The junction and the germline gene differ at one end; a read error may be behind it. This chain connects TRBV5-1 to TRBJ2-1, with 8 bases aligning to TRBD1. The germline V gene has CDR1 SGHRS and CDR2 YFSETQ. The CDR3 is 14 residues long. The CDR3 bases are TGCGCCAGCAACTTGACAGGGGACTACAATGAGCAGTTCTTC. This codes for CASNLTGDYNEQFF.

The chain combines TRBV19 with TRBJ1-6; D might be TRBD1 (5 bases). CDR1 is LNHDA, CDR2 SQIVND, per germline (reference sequence). The ends were cut back, 5 bases at V and 9 bases at J, with 23 bases in the middle. The CDR3 runs to 17 residues. The CDR3 DNA is TGTGCCAGTAGTCTCACCTCCGGGGGGACTGATGGTTCACCCCTCCACTTT. Its protein product is CASSLTSGGTDGSPLHF.

The chain employs TRBV29-1 and TRBJ2-7, with no clear D. Trimming left V 5 bases short and J 0 bases short, with 14 bases between. The CDR3 extends over 14 amino acids. Germline CDR1 and CDR2: SQVTM and ANQGSEA. The CDR3 DNA follows: TGCAGCGTTCTCCCCGCGCGGAGCTCCTACGAGCAGTACTTC. This encodes CSVLPARSSYEQYF.

There are a few counts of this clone. This rearrangement joins TRBV6-5 to TRBJ2-7; 8 bases agree with TRBD1. V lost 0 bases and J lost 7; bases outside the gene matches: 8. Germline CDR1 MNHEY, CDR2 SVGAGI. This CDR3 is 15 amino acids long. CDR3 DNA: TGTGCCAGCAGTTACTCGAATCAGGGGGCGGGGGAGCAGTACTTC. It yields the protein CASSYSNQGAGEQYF.

The V gene is TRBV5-1, the J gene TRBJ2-5, with 11 bases matching TRBD2. The V segment lost 6 bases and the J segment 5 bases; nucleotides outside the gene matches: 12. The germline gives CDR1 SGHRS, CDR2 YFSETQ. This CDR3 region has 16 residues. CDR3 in DNA: TGCGCCAGCACCGCGTTTAGCGGGAGGGGGCCGGAGACCCAGTACTTC. This translates into CASTAFSGRGPETQYF.

This clone appeared a few times. The gene calls are TRBV2 and TRBJ1-5; 7 nucleotides align to TRBD1. After removal of 6 bases from V and 0 bases from J, the junction contained 2 bases not matched to a gene. The CDR3 has 14 amino acids. The V gene's germline CDR1 is SNHLY and CDR2 FYNNEI. For the CDR3, the DNA is TGTGCCAGCAGGACAGGGTATAGCAATCAGCCCCAGCATTTT. The encoded protein is CASRTGYSNQPQHF.

The V call is TRBV27, the J call TRBJ2-7; TRBD1 matches 9 bases. J gave up 3 bases and V 5 bases, and 8 bases lay outside the gene matches. The CDR3 extends over 15 amino acids. Germline V gene lookup returns CDR1 MNHEY and CDR2 SMNVEV (reference sequence). CDR3 nucleotides: TGTGCCAGCAGTCACTCCGGGACAGGGATCTACGAGCAGTACTTC. Translation gives CASSHSGTGIYEQYF.

The chain links TRBV5-4 to TRBJ2-5, with a weak D call TRBD1 (5 bases). V shed 4 bases and J shed 0 bases, with 13 bases lying between them. The CDR3 runs to 15 residues. Germline lookup yields CDR1 SGHNT and CDR2 YYREEE (reference sequence). CDR3 region: CASSVQGLYQETQYF. In nucleotides, the CDR3 is TGTGCCAGCAGCGTCCAGGGCCTGTACCAAGAGACCCAGTACTTC.

The CDR3 loop is CASSQHHPPGQGDEQYF. The CDR3 DNA reads as TGCGCCAGCAGCCAACACCACCCCCCGGGACAGGGAGACGAGCAGTACTTC. V is TRBV4-3 and J is TRBJ2-7; 9 bases agree with TRBD1. The CDR3 length is 17 residues. Germline V gene data show CDR1 as LGHNA and CDR2 as YSLEER. V was clipped by 2 bases and J by 5 bases; unmatched bases: 13.

The V gene is TRBV30, the J gene TRBJ2-7; the match to TRBD2 covers 11 bases. Germline-derived CDR1 and CDR2 are GTSNPN and SVGIG (reference sequence). The CDR3 is 13 residues long. CDR3: CAVLAGDSYEQYF. The CDR3 DNA follows: TGTGCGGTACTAGCGGGGGATTCCTACGAGCAGTACTTC.

As to this clone: Relative to the germline gene, one junction end is altered; a read error may explain this. The rearrangement links TRBV7-7 to TRBJ2-3, with D perhaps matching TRBD2 (7 bases). The CDR3 extends over 14 amino acids. Germline loops: CDR1 SSHAT, CDR2 FNYEAQ (reference sequence). Here the CDR3 reads CASSRGASTDTQYF. DNA for the CDR3: TGTGCTAGCAGCCGGGGGGCTAGCACAGATACGCAGTATTTT.

V is TRBV27 and J is TRBJ2-3, with 10 bases that match TRBD2. V shed 0 bases and J 4 bases; nucleotides not matched to a gene: 7. CDR3 length: 17 residues. Germline CDR1 and CDR2: MNHEY and SMNVEV (reference sequence). The CDR3 here is CASSLSNLAGDSDTQYF. In DNA form, the CDR3 reads TGTGCCAGCAGTTTATCTAACCTAGCGGGAGATTCAGATACGCAGTATTTT.

The chain combines TRBV6-4 with TRBJ1-1; tentative D call: TRBD1 (5 bases). The CDR3 contains 13 residues. Germline V lookup: CDR1 MRHNA, CDR2 SNTAGT. V was clipped by 2 bases and J by 4 bases, with 8 bases between them. CDR3 in DNA: TGTGCCAGCAGTGACGGTCAGGGCACTGAAGCTTTCTTT. Amino acids: CASSDGQGTEAFF.

The CDR3 DNA follows: TGTGCCAGCTGGCTGGGGGGGGCGAAAGAGCAGTACTTC. It yields the protein CASWLGGAKEQYF. The gene calls are TRBV28 and TRBJ2-7, with D possibly TRBD2 on 7 matching bases. V gave up 8 bases and J gave up 7 bases, with 18 bases separating them. Per the germline V gene, CDR1 is MDHEN and CDR2 is SYDVKM. The CDR3 sequence is 13 residues long.

This clone has more than one count but fewer than ten. This chain's CDR3 is CASSLQRDSSYEQYF. CDR3 in DNA: TGTGCCAGCTCACTTCAAAGGGACAGCTCCTACGAGCAGTACTTC. V gene TRBV18 combines with J gene TRBJ2-7, with 7 bases lining up with TRBD1. The germline V gene encodes CDR1 KGHSH and CDR2 LQKENI. V gave up 4 bases and J gave up 0 bases; unmatched junction bases: 6. CDR3 length: 15 residues. Supplemented by reference TRBV18 and TRBJ2-7, the full variable domain reads NAGVMQNPRHLVRRRGQEARLRCSPMKGHSHVYWYRQLPEEGLKFMVYLQKENIIDESGMPKERFSAEFPKEGPSILRIQQVVRGDSAAYFCASSLQRDSSYEQYFGPGTRLTVT.

This clone has more than one count but fewer than ten. This sequence joins TRBV7-9 and TRBJ1-1, with TRBD1 identical over 9 bases. CDR3 length equals 17 residues. Trimming removed 4 bases from V and 0 bases from J; junction bases left unmatched: 9. Germline CDR1 is SEHNR and CDR2 is FQNEAQ (reference sequence). CDR3 residues: CASSSSDRGLLNTEAFF. The CDR3 nucleotides read TGTGCCAGCAGCTCCTCGGACAGGGGATTATTGAACACTGAAGCTTTCTTT.